One sample yielded the 27 T cell receptor beta chains listed below, sequenced in a study of T and B cells in COVID-19 patients. TRB was amplified from around 250-460 ng of blood genomic DNA. BIOMED2 TRB-A/B primer pools were used in multiplex TRB PCR. TCRdb reanalysed the multiplex PCR reads using MiXCR and keeps one entry per CDR3 protein. The top ten hold around 4% of the sample, which has around 13,000 distinct CDR3 sequences, 25% seen once. Material: blood. Receptors were obtained from a human donor who had recovered from COVID-19.

This clonotype was seen at least ten times. The chain has TRBV6-6 and TRBJ1-4, with D possibly matching TRBD1 (5 bases). CDR3 length: 16 amino acids. V was cut by 3 bases and J by 0 bases, with 11 bases left in between. Germline CDR1 reads MNHNY; CDR2 reads SVGAGI (reference sequence). CDR3 bases: TGTGCCAGCAGTTATGACAGCTCGGCAACTAATGAAAAACTGTTTTTT. It translates to CASSYDSSATNEKLFF.

This clonotype was found a few times. J is TRBJ1-1 and V is TRBV5-1; D uncertain. The CDR3 is 13 residues long. Germline assignment: CDR1 SGHRS and CDR2 YFSETQ. V was clipped by 5 bases and J by 0 bases, with 8 bases between them. The CDR3 sequence: CASRLTMNTEAFF. The CDR3 coding sequence is TGCGCCAGCAGACTGACTATGAACACTGAAGCTTTCTTT.

This clonotype has just a few counts. The rearrangement joins TRBV18 to TRBJ2-7; TRBD1 matches 11 bases. This CDR3 comprises 15 residues. The V segment lost 5 bases and the J segment 0 bases; nucleotides outside the gene matches: 3. Germline-derived CDR1 and CDR2 are KGHSH and LQKENI. CDR3 DNA: TGTGCCAGCTCAGAGGACAGGGGGCACTCCTACGAGCAGTACTTC. Translated: CASSEDRGHSYEQYF. Using reference TRBV18 and TRBJ2-7 for the parts outside the CDR3, the full variable domain is NAGVMQNPRHLVRRRGQEARLRCSPMKGHSHVYWYRQLPEEGLKFMVYLQKENIIDESGMPKERFSAEFPKEGPSILRIQQVVRGDSAAYFCASSEDRGHSYEQYFGPGTRLTVT.

This sequence joins TRBV7-9 and TRBJ2-5; 10 nucleotides match TRBD1. J gave up 5 bases and V 6 bases, and 12 bases lay outside the gene matches. This CDR3 region has 16 residues. CDR1 is SEHNR, CDR2 FQNEAQ, per germline (reference sequence). The CDR3 reads CASSRWDRGSYETQYF. The CDR3 coding sequence is TGTGCCAGCAGTCGTTGGGACAGGGGCTCGTACGAGACCCAGTACTTC.

This clonotype rates as medium-sized. The chain links TRBV5-6 to TRBJ2-1; tentatively, D is TRBD2 (5 bases). The CDR3 covers 12 residues. The germline V and J ends were trimmed by 2 bases and 14 bases, with 14 bases remaining between them. Per germline, CDR1 SGHDT and CDR2 YYEEEE. CDR3 residues: CASSLRWNGEFF. Here the CDR3 DNA reads TGTGCCAGCAGCTTACGTTGGAACGGGGAGTTCTTC.

This clonotype was counted only a few times. V gene TRBV15 combines with J gene TRBJ1-1, with TRBD1 identical over 9 bases. Germline CDR1 and CDR2: LNHNV and YYDKDF (reference sequence). CDR3 size: 15 residues. V dropped 0 bases and J dropped 5; count of bases not matched to a gene: 4. CDR3 amino acids: CATSREYRGRTEAFF. DNA of the CDR3: TGTGCCACCAGCAGAGAATACAGGGGGCGAACTGAAGCTTTCTTT.

The genes are TRBV18 and TRBJ1-5; D is unclear. The ends were cut back, 5 bases at V and 5 bases at J, with 10 bases in the middle. The CDR3 spans 13 residues. Germline CDR1 reads KGHSH; CDR2 reads LQKENI. This chain's CDR3 is CASSSTEDQPQHF. The CDR3 DNA follows: TGTGCCAGCTCATCGACGGAGGATCAGCCCCAGCATTTT.

The chain has TRBV20-1 and TRBJ2-5; TRBD2 aligns across 10 bases. The germline gives CDR1 DFQATT, CDR2 SNEGSKA (reference sequence). The CDR3 is 16 amino acids. The trim removed 1 base at V and 7 bases at J, leaving 12 bases unmatched. Here the CDR3 DNA reads TGCAGTGCTAGAGGGGCGTTCCTAGCGGGGGCGTGGACCCAGTACTTC. Its translation is CSARGAFLAGAWTQYF.

Ten or more counts support this clonotype. The rearrangement uses TRBV6-1 and TRBJ2-6; no definite D call. V was pared by 5 bases and J by 0 bases, with 8 bases between. The CDR3 runs 15 residues. The V gene's germline CDR1 is MNHNS and CDR2 SASEGT. The CDR3 loop is CASSPDGSGANVLTF. CDR3 nucleotide sequence: TGTGCCAGCAGTCCGGACGGCTCTGGGGCCAACGTCCTGACTTTC.

This clonotype was detected only a few times. This chain links TRBV6-2 or TRBV6-3 with TRBJ1-2; D call uncertain. Germline CDR1 and CDR2: MNHEY and SVGEGT. With 0 bases removed from V and 4 bases from J, the gap between germline ends came to 12 bases. The CDR3 has 15 residues. The CDR3 loop reads CASSYSTYSPYGYTF. Here the CDR3 DNA reads TGTGCCAGCAGTTACTCGACATACAGCCCCTATGGCTACACCTTC.

The chain recombines TRBV6-2 or TRBV6-3 with TRBJ2-5, with 10 nucleotides matching TRBD2. The ends lost 3 bases at V and 4 bases at J; junction bases unmatched: 8. Germline V gene lookup returns CDR1 MNHEY and CDR2 SVGEGT. This CDR3 comprises 16 residues. DNA for the CDR3: TGTGCCAGCAGTTATCCCAGCGGGAGGGCCGGAGAGACCCAGTACTTC. Protein product: CASSYPSGRAGETQYF.

V usage is TRBV6-6 and J usage is TRBJ1-2; weak D call: TRBD1 (5 bases). The V end was cut by 0 bases, the J end by 8 bases, with 16 bases between. In germline, CDR1 is MNHNY, CDR2 SVGAGI (reference sequence). This CDR3 has 15 residues. CDR3 nucleotides: TGTGCCAGCAGTTACTCGAGAGCGACAGAGCGAGGCTACACCTTC. This sequence encodes CASSYSRATERGYTF.

The rearrangement uses TRBV29-1 and TRBJ2-7; 7 bases fit TRBD1. The length of the CDR3 is 12 residues. V lost 6 bases and J lost 3; bases outside the gene matches: 5. Germline V CDR1 and CDR2: SQVTM, ANQGSEA. The CDR3: CSVTGTDYEQYF. The CDR3 bases are TGCAGCGTGACCGGGACAGACTACGAGCAGTACTTC.

The V call is TRBV20-1, the J call TRBJ1-1; no clear D gene. V shed 5 bases and J shed 2 bases, with 9 bases lying between them. The CDR3 spans 12 residues. Germline V gene lookup returns CDR1 DFQATT and CDR2 SNEGSKA (reference sequence). The CDR3 nucleotides read TGCAGTGCTTCGCCCCATAACACTGAAGCTTTCTTT. This sequence encodes CSASPHNTEAFF.

The V gene is TRBV5-1, the J gene TRBJ1-1, with TRBD1 as a possible D gene (5 bases). The V gene's germline CDR1 is SGHRS and CDR2 YFSETQ. Trimming took off 1 base at V and 5 bases at J, with 12 bases between the two ends. This CDR3 has 14 residues. CDR3 residues: CASSLYEGRTEAFF. The CDR3 DNA sequence: TGCGCCAGCAGCTTGTATGAGGGACGGACTGAAGCTTTCTTT.

This clonotype was counted at least ten times. The chain employs TRBV24-1 and TRBJ2-5, with D possibly being TRBD2 (5 bases). V lost 4 bases, J lost 3 bases, and 14 bases lay in between. CDR1 is KGHDR, CDR2 SFDVKD, per germline. This CDR3 comprises 15 residues. CDR3 sequence reads: CATSDPLEGKETQYF. The DNA of the CDR3 is TGTGCCACCAGTGACCCCCTCGAGGGTAAAGAGACCCAGTACTTC.

The table lists this clonotype with many counts. The rearrangement uses TRBV6-5 and TRBJ2-1; 9 positions match TRBD2. The CDR3 runs to 15 residues. Germline CDR1 is MNHEY and CDR2 is SVGAGI. The V gene end was trimmed by 2 bases and the J gene end by 6 bases; junction bases not matched to a gene: 5. Here the CDR3 DNA reads TGTGCCAGCAGTTACGGTAGCGGGGGTACCAATGAGCAGTTCTTC. Protein: CASSYGSGGTNEQFF.

A word on this clonotype: A much larger clone differs by one base, so this may be a read error. This chain uses TRBV27 with TRBJ2-7; 10 bases agree with TRBD2. The CDR3 has 16 amino acids. CDR1 MNHEY and CDR2 SMNVEV come from the germline V gene (reference sequence). CDR3 nucleotides: TGTGCCAGCAGTTACTCAGCTAGCGGGAGTGGCAACGAGGAGTACTTC. Protein product: CASSYSASGSGNEEYF.

This clonotype was seen at least ten times. V usage is TRBV6-6 and J usage is TRBJ1-3; D is ambiguous. Per germline, CDR1 MNHNY and CDR2 SVGAGI (reference sequence). CDR3 length: 14 amino acids. V gave up 8 bases and J gave up 0 bases, with 11 bases separating them. For the CDR3, the DNA is TGTGCCAGCGGACCCCTGTTCTCTGGAAACACCATATATTTT. This gives the protein CASGPLFSGNTIYF.

This clonotype showed up many times. The chain recombines TRBV19 with TRBJ1-3; a weak D match, TRBD1 (5 bases). This CDR3 has 19 amino acids. From germline, CDR1 is LNHDA and CDR2 SQIVND (reference sequence). V was shortened by 5 bases and J by 0 bases, with 23 bases between the two germline ends. The CDR3 loop reads CASSFRDRNTPLSGNTIYF. The CDR3 DNA follows: TGTGCCAGTAGTTTCCGGGACCGCAACACCCCACTCTCTGGAAACACCATATATTTT.

The genes are TRBV7-9 and TRBJ1-6, with D tentatively TRBD1 (5 bases). V gave up 1 base and J gave up 10 bases, with 17 bases separating them. Germline lookup yields CDR1 SEHNR and CDR2 FQNEAQ (reference sequence). The CDR3 consists of 16 residues. CDR3 nucleotide sequence: TGTGCCAGCAGCTTAGAAGGGACCCTTAGATACTCACCCCTCCACTTT. Translated: CASSLEGTLRYSPLHF.

This clonotype ranks as medium-sized. The rearrangement uses TRBV7-4 and TRBJ2-1; D is ambiguous. This CDR3 has 12 residues. Germline V gene sequence: CDR1 SGHVT, CDR2 SQSDAQ. The V and J ends lost 5 bases and 8 bases respectively, with 10 bases between them. CDR3 region: CASSIPNHEQFF. The CDR3 DNA reads TGTGCCAGCAGCATTCCGAACCATGAGCAGTTCTTC.

This clonotype has more than one count but fewer than ten. The rearrangement uses TRBV19 and TRBJ1-5; 7 nucleotides agree with TRBD1. CDR3 length: 15 amino acids. Germline V CDR1 and CDR2: LNHDA, SQIVND (reference sequence). Trimming at V came to 6 bases and at J to 1 base, leaving 6 bases not matched to a gene. CDR3 DNA sequence: TGTGCCAGTAGGAGACAGGGACGGAGCAATCAGCCCCAGCATTTT. Translating gives CASRRQGRSNQPQHF.

This chain uses TRBV19 with TRBJ2-7; 15 bases agree with TRBD2. The CDR3 contains 20 residues. Germline V gives CDR1 LNHDA, CDR2 SQIVND (reference sequence). Losses at the gene ends were 8 bases for V and 3 bases for J; bases not matched to a gene: 20. This CDR3 reads CASCPGGSGLAGGKVYEQYF. CDR3 nucleotides: TGTGCCAGTTGTCCAGGGGGCTCGGGACTAGCGGGAGGTAAAGTCTACGAGCAGTACTTC.

This clonotype has a count of ten or more. The rearrangement joins TRBV19 to TRBJ1-5; D call uncertain. The CDR3 runs 16 residues. Per the germline V gene, CDR1 is LNHDA and CDR2 is SQIVND (reference sequence). Deletions cut 5 bases from V and 1 base from J, with 15 bases between. The CDR3 nucleotides are TGTGCCAGTAGTTTCCAAATCACGGGAAGCAATCAGCCCCAGCATTTT. Amino acid sequence: CASSFQITGSNQPQHF.

In this sample, this clonotype turned up a few times. This sequence joins TRBV12-3 or TRBV12-4 and TRBJ2-1; D is possibly TRBD2 (5 bases). V was shortened by 4 bases and J by 7 bases, with 11 bases between the two germline ends. The CDR3 sequence is 13 residues long. For the CDR3, the DNA is TGTGCCAGCAGTTGGACTTACCTTAATGAGCAGTTCTTC. As protein: CASSWTYLNEQFF.

This clonotype is categorized as medium-sized. This chain uses TRBV6-1 with TRBJ1-6; a possible D gene is TRBD1 (5 bases). The ends were cut back, 5 bases at V and 8 bases at J, with 16 bases in the middle. CDR1 is MNHNS, CDR2 SASEGT, per germline. This CDR3 comprises 15 residues. Here the CDR3 reads CASSYEGGTDSPLHF. In DNA form, the CDR3 reads TGTGCCAGCAGTTATGAGGGCGGGACCGATTCACCCCTCCACTTT.